Each of the 21 T cell receptor beta chains below was sequenced from the same sample in a study of blood T cell repertoires in COVID-19. The protocol was immunoSEQ multiplex PCR, while the TCRdb copy is restricted to in-frame clones and leaves out a portion. The sample records hundreds of thousands of clones, about nine tenths being singletons. Sequenced: PBMCs or T cells enriched from blood (not recorded which). The receptors were sampled from a man aged 55-75 years who had recovered from COVID-19.

The chain carries TRBV10-3 and TRBJ1-3; possibly TRBD1 for D (5 bases). V dropped 2 bases and J dropped 2 bases, with 13 bases sitting between them. The CDR3 extends over 16 amino acids. CDR1 and CDR2 (germline): ENHRY, SYGVKD. DNA for the CDR3: TGTGCCATCAGTGAGAAGGCAGGGAATGCTGGAAACACCATATATTTT. Its protein is CAISEKAGNAGNTIYF.

V usage is TRBV6-5 and J usage is TRBJ1-1, with D hard to call. With 8 bases removed from V and 5 bases from J, the gap between germline ends came to 12 bases. The CDR3 extends over 12 amino acids. Germline values: CDR1 MNHEY, CDR2 SVGAGI. The CDR3 region is CASLLRETEAFF. DNA of the CDR3: TGTGCCAGCTTACTAAGGGAGACTGAAGCTTTCTTT.

V gene TRBV5-1 combines with J gene TRBJ1-1; the D is unclear. There are 14 residues in the CDR3. In germline, CDR1 is SGHRS, CDR2 YFSETQ. The V end was cut by 1 base, the J end by 4 bases, with 11 bases between. CDR3 nucleotide sequence: TGCGCCAGCAGCTTGCTCAGGTTGGGCACTGAAGCTTTCTTT. Protein: CASSLLRLGTEAFF. Drawing the rest from reference TRBV5-1 and TRBJ1-1, the complete variable domain is KAGVTQTPRYLIKTRGQQVTLSCSPISGHRSVSWYQQTPGQGLQFLFEYFSETQRNKGNFPGRFSGRQFSNSRSEMNVSTLELGDSALYLCASSLLRLGTEAFFGQGTRLTVV.

V and J are TRBV4-2 and TRBJ1-2; 9 positions match TRBD1. Germline CDR1 reads LGHNA; CDR2 reads YNFKEQ. The ends lost 0 bases at V and 5 bases at J; junction bases unmatched: 4. The CDR3 sequence is 15 residues long. CDR3 sequence (DNA): TGTGCCAGCAGCCAAGATTGGACAGGGGAGTATGGCTACACCTTC. Its translation is CASSQDWTGEYGYTF.

The genes are TRBV28 and TRBJ2-2; 7 bases are shared with TRBD1. V trimming: 1 base; J trimming: 1 base; junction bases outside the gene matches: 0. The CDR3 is made up of 15 amino acids. Germline CDR1 MDHEN, CDR2 SYDVKM. In DNA form, the CDR3 reads TGTGCCAGCAGTTTATACAGGGGGAACACCGGGGAGCTGTTTTTT. Protein sequence: CASSLYRGNTGELFF.

This chain joins TRBV5-4 and TRBJ2-1; 8 nucleotides match TRBD2. There are 15 residues in the CDR3. Germline CDR1 and CDR2: SGHNT and YYREEE (reference sequence). Trimming cost V 4 bases and J 10 bases; bases outside gene matches: 13. The CDR3 sequence: CASSPSGRVNREQFF. The CDR3 DNA sequence: TGTGCCAGCAGCCCCAGCGGGAGAGTCAATAGGGAGCAGTTCTTC. Using reference TRBV5-4 and TRBJ2-1 for the parts outside the CDR3, the full variable domain is ETGVTQSPTHLIKTRGQQVTLRCSSQSGHNTVSWYQQALGQGPQFIFQYYREEENGRGNFPPRFSGLQFPNYSSELNVNALELDDSALYLCASSPSGRVNREQFFGPGTRLTVL.

The chain has TRBV7-3 and TRBJ1-1; TRBD1 might be the D (5 bases). V lost 0 bases to trimming and J lost 7 bases, with 9 bases between them. Per the germline V gene, CDR1 is SGHTA and CDR2 is FQGTGA. The CDR3 is 13 residues long. CDR3 sequence: CASSLTIRGEAFF. In DNA, the CDR3 is TGTGCCAGCAGCTTAACGATAAGGGGTGAAGCTTTCTTT.

The CDR3 is CASSLEGLSYEQYF. The DNA for the CDR3 is TGTGCCAGCAGCTTAGAAGGACTCTCCTACGAGCAGTACTTC. The chain carries TRBV7-9 and TRBJ2-7, with D possibly being TRBD2 (5 bases). The length of the CDR3 is 14 residues. The germline gives CDR1 SEHNR, CDR2 FQNEAQ (reference sequence). The V end lost 1 base, the J end lost 0 bases, and 7 bases lay between the germline ends.

The chain links TRBV18 to TRBJ2-3, with TRBD1 as a possible D gene (6 bases). Between the trimmed V and J ends, which lost 2 bases and 1 base, there was a span of 10 bases. CDR3 length: 15 residues. CDR1 is KGHSH and CDR2 is LQKENI in the germline V gene. CDR3 DNA: TGTGCCAGCTCACCAAACAAGGGGGGCACAGATACGCAGTATTTT. This encodes CASSPNKGGTDTQYF.

The chain has TRBV7-2 and TRBJ2-1; TRBD2 matches at 8 bases. The CDR3 runs to 17 residues. CDR1 is SGHTA and CDR2 is FQGNSA in the germline V gene. V lost 0 bases to trimming and J lost 6 bases; unmatched junction nucleotides: 10. The DNA for the CDR3 is TGTGCCAGCAGCTTAGCGGCAGGGCTAGCGGGTGCCAATGAGCAGTTCTTC. Translation gives CASSLAAGLAGANEQFF.

J is TRBJ2-1 and V is TRBV27, with 9 bases identical to TRBD2. The CDR3 contains 14 residues. Trimming at V came to 3 bases and at J to 8 bases, leaving 5 bases not matched to a gene. The germline V gene has CDR1 MNHEY and CDR2 SMNVEV (reference sequence). The CDR3: CASSFSGSFYEQFF. The CDR3 nucleotides read TGTGCCAGCAGTTTTAGCGGGAGTTTCTATGAGCAGTTCTTC.

The CDR3 reads CASSFDYKVGTQYF. For the CDR3, the DNA is TGCGCCAGCAGCTTTGACTATAAAGTGGGTACGCAGTATTTT. The rearrangement joins TRBV5-1 to TRBJ2-3, with a tentative D call TRBD2 (5 bases). Trimming shortened V by 2 bases and J by 8 bases, and 15 bases separated the two germline ends. There are 14 residues in the CDR3. Germline loops: CDR1 SGHRS, CDR2 YFSETQ. Based on the CDR3 plus reference TRBV5-1 and TRBJ2-3, the full variable domain is KAGVTQTPRYLIKTRGQQVTLSCSPISGHRSVSWYQQTPGQGLQFLFEYFSETQRNKGNFPGRFSGRQFSNSRSEMNVSTLELGDSALYLCASSFDYKVGTQYFGPGTRLTVL.

The V call is TRBV7-3, the J call TRBJ2-7; 14 nucleotides match TRBD2. This CDR3 spans 16 amino acids. V dropped 1 base and J dropped 5; count of bases not matched to a gene: 4. Looked up from germline, CDR1 is SGHTA and CDR2 is FQGTGA. CDR3 protein: CASSLRLAGGPHEQYF. The CDR3 DNA is TGTGCCAGCAGCTTAAGACTAGCGGGAGGGCCCCACGAGCAGTACTTC.

The rearrangement uses TRBV29-1 and TRBJ2-3, with 7 bases that match TRBD1. CDR3 size: 13 residues. J lost 0 bases, V lost 7 bases, and 4 bases had no gene match. In germline, CDR1 is SQVTM, CDR2 ANQGSEA. This CDR3 is CSADRDSTDTQYF. The CDR3 region has the DNA TGCAGCGCCGACAGGGACAGCACAGATACGCAGTATTTT.

There are a few counts of this clone. V is TRBV7-9 and J is TRBJ1-1, with D unresolved. Germline V gives CDR1 SEHNR, CDR2 FQNEAQ (reference sequence). The CDR3 is 15 residues long. Trimming took 2 bases from V and 5 from J, leaving 15 bases between them. CDR3 nucleotides: TGTGCCAGCAGCTTACGGGGAACCGGAGGAACTGAAGCTTTCTTT. This sequence encodes CASSLRGTGGTEAFF.

The gene calls are TRBV9 and TRBJ2-6; 7 positions agree with TRBD1. This CDR3 spans 17 amino acids. The trim removed 5 bases at V and 0 bases at J, leaving 8 bases unmatched. CDR1 is SGDLS, CDR2 YYNGEE, per germline. The CDR3 spells CASRMTGQSSGANVLTF. CDR3 coding DNA: TGTGCCAGCAGGATGACAGGGCAAAGCTCTGGGGCCAACGTCCTGACTTTC.

J is TRBJ1-5 and V is TRBV28; the match to TRBD1 covers 7 bases. V trimming: 3 bases; J trimming: 7 bases; junction bases outside the gene matches: 12. From germline, CDR1 is MDHEN and CDR2 SYDVKM. The CDR3 has 16 residues. CDR3 loop: CASSFRQGGVGQPQHF. CDR3 sequence (DNA): TGTGCCAGCAGTTTTCGACAGGGAGGAGTAGGGCAGCCCCAGCATTTT.

This clone was recorded only once. V and J are TRBV24-1 and TRBJ1-5, with 7 nucleotides matching TRBD1. V was pared by 3 bases and J by 4 bases, with 2 bases of the junction left unmatched. CDR3 length equals 14 residues. Per germline, CDR1 KGHDR and CDR2 SFDVKD. CDR3 coding DNA: TGTGCCACCAGTGATCCAGGGGGGAATCAGCCCCAGCATTTT. Amino acid sequence: CATSDPGGNQPQHF.

The chain is built from TRBV25-1 and TRBJ1-5, with D perhaps TRBD1 (5 bases). With 4 bases removed from V and 0 bases from J, the gap between germline ends came to 10 bases. The CDR3 is 15 amino acids. CDR1 is MGHDK, CDR2 SYGVNS, per germline. The CDR3 DNA sequence: TGTGCCAGCAGTGTTGGGGGGATTAGCAATCAGCCCCAGCATTTT. Amino acids: CASSVGGISNQPQHF.

The rearrangement uses TRBV3-1 (or the pseudogene TRBV3-2) and TRBJ2-7, with 9 positions matching TRBD1. From germline, CDR1 is LGHDT and CDR2 YNNKEL (reference sequence). Unmatched junction bases numbered 13, after V lost 0 bases and J lost 7 bases. This CDR3 has 17 amino acids. The CDR3 protein is CASSQDRSTGGEWEQYF. CDR3 bases: TGTGCCAGCAGCCAAGATAGGTCGACAGGGGGGGAATGGGAGCAGTACTTC.

V usage is TRBV11-2 and J usage is TRBJ1-1; D not resolved. The CDR3 sequence is 15 residues long. In germline, CDR1 is SGHAT, CDR2 FQNNGV. Trimming left V 5 bases short and J 6 bases short, with 19 bases between. CDR3 coding DNA: TGTGCCAGCAGCGGAGATGGGTCCGGGTGGGCTGAAGCTTTCTTT. Its protein product is CASSGDGSGWAEAFF.